Listed here are 10 T cell receptor beta chains from one sample, sequenced in a study of cytomegalovirus exposure and HLA in healthy donors (dated by TCRdb to about 2017). Preparation of the library involved the immunoSEQ multiplex PCR assay. TCRdb limited this immuneACCESS table to in-frame rearrangements with V and J called. A share of clones is missing; checked studies link under half to unresolved V genes, and the rest is unexplained. The sample table shows 97,000 or so clones, and roughly 90% are seen once. Of the sample, around 6% is held by the ten largest clones. Sequenced: PBMCs. The receptors come from a man younger than 30 in good health and CMV-seropositive.

This clone showed up just a few times. V is TRBV6-1 and J is TRBJ2-3; 10 nucleotides line up with TRBD2. With V trimmed by 10 bases and J by 4 bases, 11 bases remained unmatched. From germline, CDR1 is MNHNS and CDR2 SASEGT. This CDR3 has 15 amino acids. The CDR3 nucleotides read TGTGCCACCCAGTCATCAGCGGGGGGGGCAGATACGCAGTATTTT. This gives the protein CATQSSAGGADTQYF.

This clone showed up just once. The chain links TRBV4-3 to TRBJ1-1; TRBD1 aligns across 9 bases. With V trimmed by 4 bases and J by 6 bases, 6 bases remained unmatched. There are 14 residues in the CDR3. Germline CDR1 reads LGHNA; CDR2 reads YSLEER. CDR3 in amino acids: CASSRGQGSAEAFF. In DNA form, the CDR3 reads TGCGCCAGCAGCCGAGGACAGGGGTCGGCTGAAGCTTTCTTT.

This chain joins TRBV27 and TRBJ2-1; 7 nucleotides match TRBD2. The CDR3 covers 16 residues. V trimming: 4 bases; J trimming: 5 bases; junction bases outside the gene matches: 11. Germline V lookup: CDR1 MNHEY, CDR2 SMNVEV (reference sequence). DNA for the CDR3: TGTGCCAGCAGTTCCCCAAGCGGGACGCCCGACAATGAGCAGTTCTTC. Amino acids: CASSSPSGTPDNEQFF.

The rearrangement links TRBV15 to TRBJ2-7; 9 nucleotides line up with TRBD1. V dropped 9 bases and J dropped 9; count of bases not matched to a gene: 9. CDR1 is LNHNV, CDR2 YYDKDF, per germline (reference sequence). CDR3 length: 12 amino acids. CDR3 nucleotides: TGTGCCACTTCTCCGGGACAGGGTGGGCAGTACTTC. It specifies CATSPGQGGQYF.

This chain links TRBV7-2 with TRBJ2-2; 8 bases are shared with TRBD1. The germline V gene encodes CDR1 SGHTA and CDR2 FQGNSA. The junction had 6 bases not matched to a gene; V was cut back by 3 bases and J by 0 bases. The CDR3 length is 17 residues. CDR3 loop: CASSFTSDRANTGELFF. The CDR3, as DNA: TGTGCCAGCAGCTTTACCTCGGACAGGGCGAACACCGGGGAGCTGTTTTTT.

The chain recombines TRBV18 with TRBJ2-3; 7 nucleotides align to TRBD2. Germline V lookup: CDR1 KGHSH, CDR2 LQKENI. The CDR3 loop spans 17 amino acids. J lost 4 bases, V lost 3 bases, and 13 bases had no gene match. CDR3 sequence reads: CASSPVMVAGDADTQYF. In DNA, the CDR3 is TGTGCCAGCTCACCCGTGATGGTAGCGGGTGACGCAGATACGCAGTATTTT.

The V gene is TRBV4-1, the J gene TRBJ2-4; D might be TRBD2 (5 bases). This CDR3 has 17 amino acids. Trimming stripped 1 base from V and 0 bases from J, with 13 bases between. CDR1 is MGHRA, CDR2 YSYEKL, per germline. CDR3 bases: TGCGCCAGCAGCCAAGGCGGCGGGTTACTAGCCAAAAACATTCAGTACTTC. Translating gives CASSQGGGLLAKNIQYF.

The chain couples TRBV28 to TRBJ1-4; D is perhaps TRBD1 (6 bases). The CDR3 loop spans 14 amino acids. Germline V lookup: CDR1 MDHEN, CDR2 SYDVKM. V was shortened by 4 bases and J by 0 bases, with 6 bases between the two germline ends. CDR3 nucleotide sequence: TGTGCCAGCAGTTGGACAGCAACTAATGAAAAACTGTTTTTT. Its protein is CASSWTATNEKLFF.

The CDR3 sequence: CAISPGQGRYEQYF. For the CDR3, the DNA is TGTGCCATCAGTCCGGGACAGGGGCGGTACGAGCAGTACTTC. The chain combines TRBV10-3 with TRBJ2-7, with 10 nucleotides matching TRBD1. CDR1 ENHRY and CDR2 SYGVKD come from the germline V gene. CDR3 length: 14 amino acids. The V and J ends lost 5 bases and 4 bases, in that order; junction bases with no gene match: 5.

The sample holds one count of this clone. The V call is TRBV9, the J call TRBJ2-3, with 7 bases fitting TRBD2. CDR3 length: 15 amino acids. Per germline, CDR1 SGDLS and CDR2 YYNGEE. Trimming removed 0 bases from V and 2 bases from J; junction bases left unmatched: 3. The CDR3: CASSVGAGDTDTQYF. The DNA of the CDR3 is TGTGCCAGCAGCGTAGGGGCGGGAGACACAGATACGCAGTATTTT.